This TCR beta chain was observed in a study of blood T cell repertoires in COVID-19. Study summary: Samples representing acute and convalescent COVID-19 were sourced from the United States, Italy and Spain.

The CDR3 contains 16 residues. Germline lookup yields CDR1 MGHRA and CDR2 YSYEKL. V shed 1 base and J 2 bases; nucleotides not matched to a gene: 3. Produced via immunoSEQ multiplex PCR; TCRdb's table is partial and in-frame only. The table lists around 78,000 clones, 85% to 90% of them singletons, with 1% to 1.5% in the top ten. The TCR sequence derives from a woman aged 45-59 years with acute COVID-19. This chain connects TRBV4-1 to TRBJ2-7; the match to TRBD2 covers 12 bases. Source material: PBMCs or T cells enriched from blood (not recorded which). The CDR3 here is CASSQGTSGIAYEQYF. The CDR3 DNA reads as TGCGCCAGCAGCCAAGGGACTAGCGGGATAGCCTACGAGCAGTACTTC.